These 14 T cell receptor beta chains share one sample of origin, sequenced in a study of T cell responses to AZD1222 COVID-19 vaccine. Assay used: immunoSEQ multiplex PCR; TCRdb lists only in-frame clones, some missing. Of 150,000 to 180,000 clones in the sample, roughly nine tenths were seen once. The sample here was peripheral blood, taken on day 0 of MenACWY control vaccination. The source is an adult in good health.

V and J are TRBV11-2 and TRBJ2-2; no firm D call. V was trimmed by 1 base and J by 4 bases, leaving 1 base between them. Per germline, CDR1 SGHAT and CDR2 FQNNGV. This CDR3 has 12 amino acids. CDR3 loop: CASSLGTGELFF. DNA of the CDR3: TGTGCCAGCAGCTTAGGCACCGGGGAGCTGTTTTTT.

Worth noting for this clone: One end of the junction fails to match germline, which may point to a read error. V and J are TRBV5-6 and TRBJ1-6; the D gene is possibly TRBD1 (6 bases). The CDR3 covers 13 residues. Germline-derived CDR1 and CDR2 are SGHDT and YYEEEE. The CDR3: CASRPKQDRRWNF. DNA of the CDR3: TGTGCCAGCAGACCTAAACAAGACAGGCGTTGGAACTTT.

V is TRBV5-6 and J is TRBJ2-1, with D perhaps matching TRBD1 (5 bases). V lost 2 bases to trimming and J lost 6 bases, with 12 bases between them. The germline V gene encodes CDR1 SGHDT and CDR2 YYEEEE. There are 14 residues in the CDR3. CDR3 in amino acids: CASSFPRASNEQFF. Here the CDR3 DNA reads TGTGCCAGCAGCTTTCCCAGGGCGAGCAATGAGCAGTTCTTC.

This chain connects TRBV24-1 to TRBJ2-5; D gene unclear. Germline loops: CDR1 KGHDR, CDR2 SFDVKD. V lost 7 bases, J lost 0 bases, and 11 bases lay in between. This CDR3 region has 14 residues. This CDR3 reads CATRGPGYQETQYF. CDR3 DNA: TGTGCCACCAGAGGACCGGGTTACCAAGAGACCCAGTACTTC.

This clone was observed a single time. V and J are TRBV25-1 and TRBJ2-3, with D tentatively TRBD1 or TRBD2 (5 bases each). V was clipped by 4 bases and J by 6 bases, with 11 bases between them. CDR3 length equals 13 residues. Looked up from germline, CDR1 is MGHDK and CDR2 is SYGVNS. CDR3 residues: CASSVSGTDTQYF. CDR3 bases: TGTGCCAGCAGTGTGTCCGGGACGGATACGCAGTATTTT. Combining the CDR3 with reference TRBV25-1 and TRBJ2-3 gives the whole variable domain EADIYQTPRYLVIGTGKKITLECSQTMGHDKMYWYQQDPGMELHLIHYSYGVNSTEKGDLSSESTVSRIRTEHFPLTLESARPSHTSQYLCASSVSGTDTQYFGPGTRLTVL.

The chain couples TRBV6-2 or TRBV6-3 to TRBJ2-1; D remains unclear. CDR3 length: 14 residues. V gave up 4 bases and J gave up 0 bases, with 7 bases separating them. Germline CDR1 is MNHEY and CDR2 is SVGEGT. The CDR3 is CASSLILSYNEQFF. For the CDR3, the DNA is TGTGCCAGCAGTTTAATCCTCTCCTACAATGAGCAGTTCTTC.

In regard to this clone: Other nucleotide sequences in the sample specify the same CDR3. The rearrangement uses TRBV2 and TRBJ1-4; a possible D gene is TRBD1 (6 bases). This CDR3 has 16 residues. Germline CDR1 reads SNHLY; CDR2 reads FYNNEI. Deletions cut 5 bases from V and 0 bases from J, with 13 bases between. CDR3 DNA sequence: TGTGCCAGCAGTCTACAGGGCCCCGCAACTAATGAAAAACTGTTTTTT. Protein: CASSLQGPATNEKLFF.

This clone turned up a few times. The CDR3 here is CASSWARGSYEQYV. The DNA for the CDR3 is TGTGCCAGCAGCTGGGCCAGGGGATCCTACGAGCAGTACGTC. V is TRBV5-8 and J is TRBJ2-7; possibly TRBD1 for D (6 bases). CDR3 size: 14 residues. Trimming cost V 3 bases and J 1 base, with 11 bases left between them. CDR1 and CDR2 (germline): SGHTS, YDEGEE.

This sequence joins TRBV15 and TRBJ1-2; 7 nucleotides line up with TRBD1. V shed 3 bases and J 0 bases; nucleotides not matched to a gene: 4. This CDR3 is 15 amino acids long. Germline CDR1 reads LNHNV; CDR2 reads YYDKDF (reference sequence). For the CDR3, the DNA is TGTGCCACCAGCAGGAACAGGGGCTCTAACTATGGCTACACCTTC. Its protein product is CATSRNRGSNYGYTF.

This clone appeared a single time. The chain has TRBV6-5 and TRBJ2-3, with D hard to call. CDR3 size: 14 residues. Germline-derived CDR1 and CDR2 are MNHEY and SVGAGI. V dropped 11 bases and J dropped 0 bases, with 15 bases sitting between them. The CDR3 region is CASKGVSSTDTQYF. The DNA of the CDR3 is TGTGCCTCCAAGGGTGTATCGAGCACAGATACGCAGTATTTT.

The chain joins TRBV7-6 to TRBJ2-6; D uncertain. V dropped 2 bases and J dropped 2 bases, with 7 bases sitting between them. Germline assignment: CDR1 SGHVS and CDR2 FNYEAQ. The CDR3 contains 15 residues. The CDR3 region has the DNA TGTGCCAGCAGCTTAAAGGTAGCTGGGGCCAACGTCCTGACTTTC. Its translation is CASSLKVAGANVLTF. The full variable domain, completed using reference TRBV7-6 and TRBJ2-6, is GAGVSQSPRYKVTKRGQDVALRCDPISGHVSLYWYRQALGQGPEFLTYFNYEAQQDKSGLPNDRFSAERPEGSISTLTIQRTEQRDSAMYRCASSLKVAGANVLTFGAGSRLTVL.

The genes are TRBV24-1 and TRBJ1-2, with D possibly TRBD1 on 5 matching bases. Trimming took 4 bases from V and 2 from J, leaving 19 bases between them. The CDR3 totals 17 residues. Germline CDR1 KGHDR, CDR2 SFDVKD. For the CDR3, the DNA is TGTGCCACCAGTGAACCTCAAGGGGCAGGCGCCAACTATGGCTACACCTTC. This encodes CATSEPQGAGANYGYTF.

The V and J genes are TRBV5-6 and TRBJ2-1; D remains ambiguous. Germline assignment: CDR1 SGHDT and CDR2 YYEEEE. This CDR3 contains 13 residues. V lost 0 bases and J lost 5, with 6 bases in between. The CDR3, as DNA: TGTGCCAGCAGCTTGGTACACAACAATGAGCAGTTCTTC. Translated: CASSLVHNNEQFF.

The chain's CDR3 is CASSLWQGSGYTF. Here the CDR3 DNA reads TGTGCCAGCAGTTTATGGCAGGGGAGCGGCTACACCTTC. V is TRBV12-3 or TRBV12-4 and J is TRBJ1-2; D perhaps matches TRBD1 (6 bases). V lost 2 bases, J lost 8 bases, and 12 bases lay in between. There are 13 residues in the CDR3.